This T cell receptor beta chain derives from a study of human T cells and chemical hapten exposure. On the study more broadly: Patients, chiefly female, had alopecia areata, totalis or universalis. Broader study findings: PT1 expanded TCR numbers tracked positively with patch test score.

Time point noted: patch test 3, about 24 weeks after DPC sensitization. Noted treatment: therapeutic diphenylcyclopropenone sensitization with weekly scalp DPC. Before extraction, the whole blood was not fractionated, and total RNA was taken from it. As to this clonotype: Its specificity is not known.

This CDR3 is built from 14 residues. Germline lookup yields CDR1 LGHNA and CDR2 YNFKEQ. The V gene lost 4 bases and the J gene lost 5 bases, with 13 bases spanning the gap. One entry per CDR3 protein, called by TCRdb with MiXCR from the RACE reads. The table includes some 110,000 distinct CDR3 sequences, roughly 10% detected once. The V and J genes are TRBV4-2 and TRBJ2-3; no reliable D call. The sequencing used whole blood, collected in connection with sensitization to the hapten diphenylcyclopropenone (DPC). The clonotype comes from a woman in her forties or fifties with alopecia areata. Some clones in this sample may be carry-over from other donors' samples. The CDR3 DNA reads as TGTGCCAGCAGCCGAGAGACGACGGTAGATACGCAGTATTTT. Protein sequence: CASSRETTVDTQYF.